This T cell receptor beta chain derives from a study of cytomegalovirus exposure and HLA in healthy donors. Whole-study results and caveats: Previous analysis showed most TCR beta V segments were productive about 87% or about 30% of the time. Some V segments (TRBV6-2 and TRBV6-3 among them) were excluded as indistinguishable. Certain sequence variants were highly shared and formed a cluster, and this cluster was likely a sequencing artifact. Association of a missense DCLRE1C variant with TCR beta V- and J-gene trimming was reported in a later analysis.

The germline CDR1 and CDR2 sequences are MNHEY and SVGAGI. The CDR3 loop spans 13 amino acids. Trimming took 0 bases from V and 6 from J, leaving 8 bases between them. Concerning this clone itself: Antigen unknown.

PCR primers comprised 60 Vbeta and 13 Jbeta primers. TCRdb keeps only in-frame clones here, not all; method: immunoSEQ multiplex PCR. The table has approximately 150,000 clones, roughly 65% seen once. The sequence derives from a man in his late teens or twenties in good health and CMV-seropositive. The sequencing sample was made of PBMCs. The chain is built from TRBV6-5 and TRBJ1-1; D perhaps matches TRBD1 (6 bases). CDR3 coding DNA: TGTGCCAGCAGTTACTCCAGGGGCGCTGAAGCTTTCTTT. This translates into CASSYSRGAEAFF.